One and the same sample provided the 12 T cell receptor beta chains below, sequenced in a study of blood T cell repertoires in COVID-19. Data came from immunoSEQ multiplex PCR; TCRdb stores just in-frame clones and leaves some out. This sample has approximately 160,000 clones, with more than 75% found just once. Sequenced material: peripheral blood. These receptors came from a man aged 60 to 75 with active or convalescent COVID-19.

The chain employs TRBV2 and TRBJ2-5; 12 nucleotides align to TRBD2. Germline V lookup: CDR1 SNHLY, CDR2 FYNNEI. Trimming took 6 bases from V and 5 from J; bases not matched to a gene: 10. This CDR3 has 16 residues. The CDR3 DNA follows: TGTGCCAGCAGACGGACTAGCGGGATAACCGCGGAGACCCAGTACTTC. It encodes CASRRTSGITAETQYF.

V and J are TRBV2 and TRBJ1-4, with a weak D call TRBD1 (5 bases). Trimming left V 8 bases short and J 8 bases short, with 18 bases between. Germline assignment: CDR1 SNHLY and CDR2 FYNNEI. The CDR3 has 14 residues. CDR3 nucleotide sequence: TGTGCCAGCGGGTTACAGGCGGGAGGGGAAAAACTGTTTTTT. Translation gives CASGLQAGGEKLFF.

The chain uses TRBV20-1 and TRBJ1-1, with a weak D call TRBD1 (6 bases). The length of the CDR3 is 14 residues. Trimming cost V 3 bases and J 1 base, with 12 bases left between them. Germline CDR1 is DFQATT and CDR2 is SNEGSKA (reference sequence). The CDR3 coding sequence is TGCAGTGCTAGTCCAGACAGGAGGAACACTGAAGCTTTCTTT. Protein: CSASPDRRNTEAFF.

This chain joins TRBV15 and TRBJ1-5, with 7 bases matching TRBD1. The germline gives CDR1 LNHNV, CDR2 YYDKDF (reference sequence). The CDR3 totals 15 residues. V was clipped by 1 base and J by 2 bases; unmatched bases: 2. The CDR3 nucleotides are TGTGCCACCAGCAGAGCCGGACAGGGCAATCAGCCCCAGCATTTT. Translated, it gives CATSRAGQGNQPQHF.

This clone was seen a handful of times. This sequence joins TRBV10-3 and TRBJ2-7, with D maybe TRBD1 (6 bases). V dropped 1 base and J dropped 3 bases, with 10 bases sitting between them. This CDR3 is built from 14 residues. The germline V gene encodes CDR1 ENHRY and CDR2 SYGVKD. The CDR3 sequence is CAISELSGDYEQYF. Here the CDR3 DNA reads TGTGCCATCAGTGAGTTGTCAGGGGACTACGAGCAGTACTTC.

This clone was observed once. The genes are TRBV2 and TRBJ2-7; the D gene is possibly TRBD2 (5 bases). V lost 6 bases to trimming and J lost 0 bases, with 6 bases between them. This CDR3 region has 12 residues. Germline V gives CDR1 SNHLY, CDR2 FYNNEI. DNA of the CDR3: TGTGCCAGCAGGGACTTCTCCTACGAGCAGTACTTC. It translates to CASRDFSYEQYF.

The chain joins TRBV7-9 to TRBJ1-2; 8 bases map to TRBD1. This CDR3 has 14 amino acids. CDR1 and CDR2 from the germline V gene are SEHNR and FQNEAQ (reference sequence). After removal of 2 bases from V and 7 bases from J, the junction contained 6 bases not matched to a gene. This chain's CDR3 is CASSLWTGSGGYTF. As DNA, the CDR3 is TGTGCCAGCAGCTTATGGACAGGGTCCGGTGGCTACACCTTC.

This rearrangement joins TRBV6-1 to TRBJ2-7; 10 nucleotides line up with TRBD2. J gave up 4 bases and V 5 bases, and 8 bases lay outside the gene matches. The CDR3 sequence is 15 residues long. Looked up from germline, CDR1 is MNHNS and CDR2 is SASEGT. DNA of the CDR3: TGTGCCAGCAGTTTACAGAGCGGGAGGGTTTACGAGCAGTACTTC. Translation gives CASSLQSGRVYEQYF.

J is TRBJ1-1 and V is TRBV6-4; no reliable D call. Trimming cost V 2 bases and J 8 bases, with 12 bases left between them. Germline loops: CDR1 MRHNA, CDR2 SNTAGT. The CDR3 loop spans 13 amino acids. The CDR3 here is CASSDIPSGEAFF. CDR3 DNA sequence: TGTGCCAGCAGTGACATCCCCTCGGGAGAAGCTTTCTTT.

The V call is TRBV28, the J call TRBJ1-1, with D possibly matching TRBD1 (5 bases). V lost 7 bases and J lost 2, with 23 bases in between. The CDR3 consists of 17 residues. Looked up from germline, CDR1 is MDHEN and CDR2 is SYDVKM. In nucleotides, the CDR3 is TGTGCCAGCACGGACGTTCAGCAGGGCCTACTTAACACTGAAGCTTTCTTT. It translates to CASTDVQQGLLNTEAFF.

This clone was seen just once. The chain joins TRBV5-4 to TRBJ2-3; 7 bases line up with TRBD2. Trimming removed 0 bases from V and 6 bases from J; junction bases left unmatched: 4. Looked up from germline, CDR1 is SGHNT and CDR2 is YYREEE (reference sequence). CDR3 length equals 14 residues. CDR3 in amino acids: CASSLGGRGDTQYF. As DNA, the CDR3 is TGTGCCAGCAGCTTGGGAGGGCGGGGGGATACGCAGTATTTT.

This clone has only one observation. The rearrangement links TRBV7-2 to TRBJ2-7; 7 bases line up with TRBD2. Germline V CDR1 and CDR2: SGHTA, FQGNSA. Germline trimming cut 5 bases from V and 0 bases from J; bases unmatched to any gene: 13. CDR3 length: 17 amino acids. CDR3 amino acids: CASSLFSTSAHSYEQYF. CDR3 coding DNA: TGTGCCAGCAGCCTATTCTCTACTAGCGCCCACTCCTACGAGCAGTACTTC.